One sample yielded the 31 T cell receptor beta chains listed below, sequenced in a study of cytomegalovirus exposure and HLA in healthy donors. The PCR contained 60 Vbeta and 13 Jbeta primers. Assay used: immunoSEQ multiplex PCR; TCRdb lists only in-frame clones, some missing. The table has tens of thousands of clones, approximately 81% seen once. Material for sequencing was PBMCs. These receptors all stem from a woman aged 40-49 years in good health and CMV-seropositive.

The chain combines TRBV19 with TRBJ1-2, with D perhaps TRBD1 (6 bases). The CDR3 is made up of 16 amino acids. Germline values: CDR1 LNHDA, CDR2 SQIVND (reference sequence). Trimming took 3 bases from V and 6 from J, leaving 20 bases between them. The CDR3 region is CASSIRGPPFLDGYTF. CDR3 DNA sequence: TGTGCCAGTAGTATCAGGGGCCCACCCTTCTTGGATGGCTACACCTTC.

This clone was seen a few times. CDR3 DNA: TGTGCCAGCTCACCAGCACAGGGGAGCTCCTACGAGCAGTACTTC. It specifies CASSPAQGSSYEQYF. The chain joins TRBV18 to TRBJ2-7, with TRBD1 identical over 7 bases. The junction had 4 bases not matched to a gene; V was cut back by 2 bases and J by 0 bases. CDR3 length equals 15 residues. Germline V gene lookup returns CDR1 KGHSH and CDR2 LQKENI.

The V gene is TRBV7-8, the J gene TRBJ2-6; the D gene is possibly TRBD1 (6 bases). V was clipped by 5 bases and J by 0 bases, with 14 bases between them. The germline V gene encodes CDR1 SGHVS and CDR2 FQNEAQ. The CDR3 has 17 amino acids. The CDR3 nucleotides are TGTGCCAGCAGCAAAACCCCAGGGGTCTCTGGGGCCAACGTCCTGACTTTC. Protein: CASSKTPGVSGANVLTF. Looking up the rest from reference TRBV7-8 and TRBJ2-6 gives the full variable domain: GAGVSQSPRYKVAKRGQDVALRCDPISGHVSLFWYQQALGQGPEFLTYFQNEAQLDKSGLPSDRFFAERPEGSVSTLKIQRTQQEDSAVYLCASSKTPGVSGANVLTFGAGSRLTVL.

This clone was picked up a small number of times. The gene calls are TRBV7-9 and TRBJ2-7; D perhaps matches TRBD2 (6 bases). The V gene lost 3 bases and the J gene lost 2 bases, with 11 bases spanning the gap. The CDR3 runs to 14 residues. The germline gives CDR1 SEHNR, CDR2 FQNEAQ (reference sequence). CDR3: CASSLGLAPYEQYF. The CDR3 nucleotides read TGTGCCAGCAGCTTGGGACTCGCACCCTACGAGCAGTACTTC.

The chain has TRBV7-6 and TRBJ2-7; 11 positions agree with TRBD1. The CDR3 loop spans 13 amino acids. V trimming: 10 bases; J trimming: 6 bases; junction bases outside the gene matches: 8. Germline values: CDR1 SGHVS, CDR2 FNYEAQ. The CDR3 is CAIPGQGELEQYF. Here the CDR3 DNA reads TGTGCCATCCCGGGACAGGGGGAGCTCGAGCAGTACTTC.

A word on this clone: The sample has other DNA sequences that encode this CDR3 too. CDR3 in DNA: TGTGCCAGCTCACGGGACAGTCAAGAGACCCAGTACTTC. This translates into CASSRDSQETQYF. The rearrangement joins TRBV18 to TRBJ2-5, with TRBD1 matching over 7 bases. This CDR3 spans 13 amino acids. Germline CDR1 is KGHSH and CDR2 is LQKENI. V was pared by 4 bases and J by 2 bases, with 1 base of the junction left unmatched.

The chain has TRBV11-2 and TRBJ1-1; the match to TRBD1 covers 8 bases. V lost 4 bases, J lost 5 bases, and 6 bases stayed unmatched. The germline gives CDR1 SGHAT, CDR2 FQNNGV. This CDR3 has 14 amino acids. The CDR3: CASSSQGARTEAFF. CDR3 DNA: TGTGCCAGCAGCTCTCAGGGGGCGAGGACTGAAGCTTTCTTT.

The CDR3 nucleotides are TGTGCCAGCAGTTTAAATCAGGGATCCTACGAGCAGTACTTC. Translation gives CASSLNQGSYEQYF. The chain uses TRBV27 and TRBJ2-7; maybe TRBD1 (5 bases). The ends were cut back, 2 bases at V and 1 base at J, with 9 bases in the middle. Germline lookup yields CDR1 MNHEY and CDR2 SMNVEV (reference sequence). The CDR3 is 14 amino acids.

This chain joins TRBV18 and TRBJ2-3; 8 bases map to TRBD1. Per the germline V gene, CDR1 is KGHSH and CDR2 is LQKENI. V lost 2 bases and J lost 3; bases outside the gene matches: 7. The CDR3 runs 16 residues. The chain's CDR3 is CASSPDRGIRTDTQYF. The CDR3 nucleotides are TGTGCCAGCTCACCAGACAGGGGAATCAGGACAGATACGCAGTATTTT.

The chain uses TRBV7-9 and TRBJ1-6; 7 positions match TRBD1. V dropped 5 bases and J dropped 10; count of bases not matched to a gene: 11. The germline V gene has CDR1 SEHNR and CDR2 FQNEAQ (reference sequence). This CDR3 comprises 15 residues. The CDR3 DNA follows: TGTGCCAGCAGCCGGCACCAGGGGGGAAACTCACCCCTCCACTTT. Translating gives CASSRHQGGNSPLHF.

V and J are TRBV5-1 and TRBJ1-2; 7 nucleotides line up with TRBD1. CDR3 length: 16 amino acids. J was trimmed by 6 bases and V by 0 bases; bases with no gene match: 11. Germline lookup yields CDR1 SGHRS and CDR2 YFSETQ. CDR3 DNA: TGCGCCAGCAGCTTGGGCGACAGGGTTTTATCGGATGGCTACACCTTC. Protein product: CASSLGDRVLSDGYTF.

The chain carries TRBV19 and TRBJ2-7, with 10 nucleotides matching TRBD1. The J segment lost 3 bases and the V segment lost 2 bases, leaving 4 bases of the junction unmatched. The CDR3 extends over 15 amino acids. Germline lookup yields CDR1 LNHDA and CDR2 SQIVND (reference sequence). The CDR3: CASSIPGQGFYEQYF. CDR3 in DNA: TGTGCCAGTAGTATACCGGGACAGGGGTTCTACGAGCAGTACTTC.

The gene calls are TRBV6-5 and TRBJ1-1, with D unresolved. V was cut by 7 bases and J by 7 bases, with 7 bases left in between. CDR3 size: 10 residues. Looked up from germline, CDR1 is MNHEY and CDR2 is SVGAGI. CDR3 protein: CASKLDEAFF. The DNA of the CDR3 is TGTGCCAGCAAGTTAGATGAAGCTTTCTTT.

The J gene is TRBJ2-1, the V gene TRBV20-1; 9 bases agree with TRBD2. With 4 bases clipped from V and 12 bases from J, the junction kept 4 bases outside the gene matches. The V gene's germline CDR1 is DFQATT and CDR2 SNEGSKA (reference sequence). There are 11 residues in the CDR3. As DNA, the CDR3 is TGCAGTGCTACTCGTAGCGGGGGGCAGTTCTTC. Amino acids: CSATRSGGQFF.

This clone was picked up a small number of times. Mismatch with germline at one junction end may stem from a read error. V is TRBV7-2 and J is TRBJ2-7; 8 nucleotides match TRBD1. Germline V gene sequence: CDR1 SGHTA, CDR2 FQGNSA. The CDR3 runs to 13 residues. CDR3 region: CASSSGTGLFLSF. Written as DNA, the CDR3 is TGTGCCAGCAGCTCCGGGACAGGACTCTTTTTATCCTTC.

This clone appeared a few times. This chain links TRBV4-1 with TRBJ2-7; no clear D. CDR1 is MGHRA, CDR2 YSYEKL, per germline. There are 13 residues in the CDR3. V lost 1 base and J lost 3, with 7 bases in between. CDR3 in amino acids: CASSQGAGYEQYF. The CDR3 region has the DNA TGCGCCAGCAGCCAAGGGGCAGGCTACGAGCAGTACTTC.

V and J are TRBV11-2 and TRBJ2-1; 10 positions match TRBD2. After removal of 5 bases from V and 9 bases from J, the junction contained 10 bases not matched to a gene. This CDR3 is 15 amino acids long. Germline V gene sequence: CDR1 SGHAT, CDR2 FQNNGV. CDR3 residues: CASSPRSGGAPEQFF. CDR3 DNA: TGTGCCAGCAGCCCAAGAAGCGGGGGGGCCCCTGAGCAGTTCTTC.

The gene calls are TRBV6-6 and TRBJ2-1; 7 bases match TRBD1. This CDR3 is built from 14 residues. The V gene end was trimmed by 10 bases and the J gene end by 5 bases; junction bases not matched to a gene: 11. Germline-derived CDR1 and CDR2 are MNHNY and SVGAGI (reference sequence). The CDR3 bases are TGTGCCACCAACTCCGGGACAGTAAACAATGAGCAGTTCTTC. This gives the protein CATNSGTVNNEQFF.

In this sample, this clone turned up a few times. The J gene is TRBJ2-7, the V gene TRBV27; D perhaps matches TRBD2 (5 bases). V was cut by 3 bases and J by 5 bases, with 14 bases left in between. The CDR3 consists of 14 residues. Germline CDR1 and CDR2: MNHEY and SMNVEV (reference sequence). CDR3 in DNA: TGTGCCAGCAGTTTTTTATCGGGGTTGAACGAGCAGTACTTC. Its translation: CASSFLSGLNEQYF.

The rearrangement links TRBV4-1 to TRBJ2-2, with 10 bases identical to TRBD2. This CDR3 has 18 residues. Germline values: CDR1 MGHRA, CDR2 YSYEKL. J lost 4 bases, V lost 0 bases, and 8 bases had no gene match. Here the CDR3 DNA reads TGCGCCAGCAGCCAAGATCCCCCGGGACTAGCGACCACCGGGGAGCTGTTTTTT. Translation gives CASSQDPPGLATTGELFF.

The chain uses TRBV19 and TRBJ2-3; possible D gene TRBD2, 6 bases. The CDR3 consists of 15 residues. Trimming took off 9 bases at V and 0 bases at J, with 16 bases between the two ends. The germline V gene encodes CDR1 LNHDA and CDR2 SQIVND (reference sequence). The CDR3 is CASESQAGSTDTQYF. The CDR3 DNA follows: TGTGCCAGCGAGTCCCAAGCGGGTAGCACAGATACGCAGTATTTT. The entire variable domain, with the rest obtained from reference TRBV19 and TRBJ2-3, is as follows: DGGITQSPKYLFRKEGQNVTLSCEQNLNHDAMYWYRQDPGQGLRLIYYSQIVNDFQKGDIAEGYSVSREKKESFPLTVTSAQKNPTAFYLCASESQAGSTDTQYFGPGTRLTVL.

The CDR3 protein is CASSSGGADNSPLHF. The CDR3 DNA is TGTGCCAGCAGTTCGGGGGGCGCCGATAATTCACCCCTCCACTTT. This chain links TRBV28 with TRBJ1-6; tentatively, D is TRBD1 (6 bases). V lost 4 bases and J 5 bases, leaving 12 bases between the germline ends. The CDR3 is made up of 15 amino acids. Germline V CDR1 and CDR2: MDHEN, SYDVKM.

The chain couples TRBV5-4 to TRBJ2-4; TRBD2 agrees at 8 bases. Germline V gene lookup returns CDR1 SGHNT and CDR2 YYREEE (reference sequence). This CDR3 comprises 16 residues. Trimming cost V 1 base and J 6 bases; bases outside gene matches: 9. CDR3 sequence (DNA): TGTGCCAGCAGCTTGAAGGTCGGGGGGGCCTTAAACATTCAGTACTTC. This sequence encodes CASSLKVGGALNIQYF.

The chain carries TRBV7-8 and TRBJ2-5; 9 nucleotides agree with TRBD1. The germline V gene encodes CDR1 SGHVS and CDR2 FQNEAQ. This CDR3 comprises 14 residues. V dropped 6 bases and J dropped 4; count of bases not matched to a gene: 6. The CDR3 here is CASSQTGGAETQYF. The CDR3 DNA reads TGTGCCAGCAGTCAAACAGGGGGCGCAGAGACCCAGTACTTC. Complete variable domain (other parts from reference TRBV7-8 and TRBJ2-5): GAGVSQSPRYKVAKRGQDVALRCDPISGHVSLFWYQQALGQGPEFLTYFQNEAQLDKSGLPSDRFFAERPEGSVSTLKIQRTQQEDSAVYLCASSQTGGAETQYFGPGTRLLVL.

V and J are TRBV4-3 and TRBJ2-3, with 12 bases matching TRBD2. The V gene's germline CDR1 is LGHNA and CDR2 YSLEER. V lost 0 bases to trimming and J lost 7 bases; unmatched junction nucleotides: 2. The CDR3 runs 15 residues. The CDR3: CASSQDTSGGYTQYF. For the CDR3, the DNA is TGCGCCAGCAGCCAAGACACTAGCGGGGGGTATACGCAGTATTTT.

The chain recombines TRBV5-6 with TRBJ1-5, with D possibly being TRBD1 (5 bases). Per germline, CDR1 SGHDT and CDR2 YYEEEE. V lost 3 bases and J lost 5, with 12 bases in between. The CDR3 is made up of 14 amino acids. DNA for the CDR3: TGTGCCAGCAGCTCCGACAGTAAACATCAGCCCCAGCATTTT. Protein: CASSSDSKHQPQHF.

The CDR3 protein is CASRRLRGEQYF. CDR3 sequence (DNA): TGTGCCAGCAGACGACTTAGGGGCGAGCAGTACTTC. The V call is TRBV6-5, the J call TRBJ2-7; D may be TRBD1 (5 bases). Germline V gene data show CDR1 as MNHEY and CDR2 as SVGAGI. CDR3 length: 12 amino acids. V shed 6 bases and J shed 6 bases, with 12 bases lying between them.

V and J are TRBV10-3 and TRBJ2-3; D not certain. Germline V gene lookup returns CDR1 ENHRY and CDR2 SYGVKD. This CDR3 is built from 11 residues. V lost 10 bases and J lost 0, with 5 bases in between. In DNA form, the CDR3 reads TGTGCCACCCAGAGCACAGATACGCAGTATTTT. It codes for CATQSTDTQYF.

The V call is TRBV27, the J call TRBJ2-5, with D possibly TRBD2 on 7 matching bases. The CDR3 is 16 amino acids. From germline, CDR1 is MNHEY and CDR2 SMNVEV (reference sequence). Trimming removed 1 base from V and 4 bases from J, with 16 bases in between. The CDR3 DNA follows: TGTGCCAGCAGTTTATGGAGCCCAGGGGAGGGAGAGACCCAGTACTTC. It yields the protein CASSLWSPGEGETQYF.

The J gene is TRBJ2-5, the V gene TRBV30; D is unresolved. CDR3 length: 11 residues. V was trimmed by 0 bases and J by 5 bases, leaving 4 bases between them. CDR1 GTSNPN and CDR2 SVGIG come from the germline V gene (reference sequence). CDR3 protein: CAWSVGETQYF. In DNA, the CDR3 is TGTGCCTGGAGTGTCGGGGAGACCCAGTACTTC.

To note about this clone: Different DNA sequences within this sample yield the same CDR3. The V call is TRBV7-8, the J call TRBJ2-7; D perhaps matches TRBD2 (5 bases). The CDR3 is 15 residues long. The germline CDR1 and CDR2 sequences are SGHVS and FQNEAQ. V gave up 0 bases and J gave up 1 base, with 10 bases separating them. For the CDR3, the DNA is TGTGCCAGCAGCTTAGCGCCCGCGGGTTCCTACGAGCAGTACTTC. Its translation: CASSLAPAGSYEQYF.